This entry describes one T cell receptor beta chain. Its antigen is undetermined. Trimming pared 6 bases from V and 3 bases from J, leaving 15 bases between. Germline V gene lookup returns CDR1 LNHNV and CDR2 YYDKDF (reference sequence). The CDR3 is 15 residues long. The data originate from a study of cytotoxic CD8 clonotypes in ibrutinib-treated CLL. In the study overall: The patients, over ten relapsed/refractory and approximately 14 treatment-naive, included about 18 who were IGHV unmutated. Productive templates per sample averaged roughly 260,000; productive rearrangements, 75,000 to 100,000. General study findings and limits: The public clonotypes identified were infrequent and showed contraction or stability on treatment.

Produced via immunoSEQ multiplex PCR; TCRdb's table is partial and in-frame only. Altogether approximately 190,000 clones are present, around 75% being singletons, with the ten largest covering 5.5% to 6%. The gene calls are TRBV15 and TRBJ2-1; D possibly corresponds to TRBD1 (6 bases). The receptor was derived from a human donor with chronic lymphocytic leukemia. Source: PBMCs, taken after 12 months of ibrutinib treatment. CDR3 in DNA: TGTGCCACCAGTGCAGGGGCCATCGGCTACAATGAGCAGTTCTTC. Translation: CATSAGAIGYNEQFF. Filled out from reference TRBV15 and TRBJ2-1, the complete variable domain reads DAMVIQNPRYQVTQFGKPVTLSCSQTLNHNVMYWYQQKSSQAPKLLFHYYDKDFNNEADTPDNFQSRRPNTSFCFLDIRSPGLGDTAMYLCATSAGAIGYNEQFFGPGTRLTVL.